This T cell receptor (beta chain) was sequenced during a study of vaccination effects on CD4 cells after COVID-19. At the level of the study: PBMC cultures contained 1.8 million or so cells per well, approximately 9.2 IU/ml IL-2 and 10 ug/ml peptides.

Data came from immunoSEQ multiplex PCR; TCRdb stores just in-frame clones and leaves some out. The data contain tens of thousands of clones, 76% of them singletons. With about ten days of culture completed, CD4+ T cells were isolated. The person had PCR-confirmed SARS-CoV-2 infection between March and December 2020. Participants were given two doses of BNT162b2 or mRNA-1273 vaccine. The study's findings and limits: The study, lacking early post-infection timepoints, had few convalescent patients.

About this clone itself: Its specificity is unknown.

Per the germline V gene, CDR1 is SGHVS and CDR2 is FQNEAQ. The CDR3 sequence is 14 residues long. V trimming: 4 bases; J trimming: 3 bases; junction bases outside the gene matches: 6. This receptor was identified in a human donor who had a prior SARS-CoV-2 infection. The chain is built from TRBV7-8 and TRBJ2-7; 7 bases agree with TRBD1. The source material was CD4+ T cells from PBMCs cultured without peptide, sampled after COVID-19 vaccination. CDR3 DNA: TGTGCCAGCAGCTCCAGGGGACAGTTCTACGAGCAGTACTTC. Amino acid sequence: CASSSRGQFYEQYF.